A selection of T cell receptor beta chains follows, all from one sample in a study of CD4+ T cells in melanoma. Produced via immunoSEQ multiplex PCR; TCRdb's table is partial and in-frame only. The profile shows some 120,000 clones, around 92% of them singletons. Source material: peripheral blood. Receptors originate from a human donor with melanoma. CDR3s include the opening cysteine and the closing phenylalanine or tryptophan. D genes are given only for firm matches. Clone size is given for some rows only: seen once, a few or many times, or a class if the clone is expanded.

v_gene,abundance,d_gene,j_gene,CDR3aa,CDR3nt
TRBV7-8,.,.,TRBJ1-3,CASSLVEGYSGNTIYF,TGTGCCAGCAGCTTAGTGGAGGGGTACTCTGGAAACACCATATATTTT
TRBV6-5,once,.,TRBJ2-3,CASSYSSSVGTDTQYF,TGTGCCAGCAGTTACTCGTCTAGCGTAGGCACAGATACGCAGTATTTT
TRBV5-6,.,TRBD2,TRBJ2-7,CASSQGTGRREQYF,TGTGCCAGCAGCCAAGGGACCGGGAGGAGGGAGCAGTACTTC
TRBV9,.,.,TRBJ1-2,CASSMQSGHGYTF,TGTGCCAGCAGCATGCAATCTGGACATGGCTACACCTTC
TRBV4-2,.,.,TRBJ2-3,CASSPHSAFRSSSTDTQYF,TGTGCCAGCAGCCCCCATTCGGCTTTTCGGTCCTCTAGCACAGATACGCAGTATTTT
TRBV5-5,.,.,TRBJ1-5,CASSPGNSNQPQHF,TGTGCCAGCAGCCCGGGGAATAGCAATCAGCCCCAGCATTTT
TRBV7-8,.,TRBD1,TRBJ2-3,CASSLRGQGTDTQYF,TGTGCCAGCAGCTTAAGGGGACAGGGGACAGATACGCAGTATTTT
TRBV11-3,.,.,TRBJ2-2,CASSEAGTGELFF,TGTGCCAGCAGCGAGGCAGGGACCGGGGAGCTGTTTTTT
TRBV5-1,.,.,TRBJ2-5,CASSLNRVIGETQYF,TGCGCCAGCAGCTTGAACAGGGTAATAGGAGAGACCCAGTACTTC
TRBV25-1,.,TRBD1,TRBJ1-6,CASSEPDRKSPLHF,TGTGCCAGCAGTGAACCGGACAGGAAGTCACCCCTCCACTTT